This entry concerns a single TCR beta chain. As yet, its antigen is unknown. Those with hyperthyroidism were 18 to 65 years old, newly diagnosed, and ill for under 2 months. This specimen comes from a study of T cells in Graves' hyperthyroidism and ophthalmopathy. Findings and limits, study-wide: In the blood, most expanded thyroid clonotypes above 0.001 appeared as well. A median roughly six months before onset, the model predicted ophthalmopathy. Stable hyperthyroidism was told apart from ophthalmopathy by a model built on 13 V-J features.

Amplification of TCR beta CDR3 regions used RNA as the template. The HTBI set primed first-round TCR CDR3 RT-PCR. TCRdb redid the calling of the multiplex PCR reads with MiXCR, one entry per CDR3 protein. Of hundreds of thousands of distinct CDR3 sequences in the sample, over 15% were seen once. The sequencing sample was made of blood. This sequence originates from a woman aged 18-29 years with Graves' hyperthyroidism.

The CDR3 region is CASSPSAETQYF. DNA of the CDR3: TGTGCCAGCAGCCCCTCCGCGGAGACCCAGTACTTC. This sequence joins TRBV7-9 and TRBJ2-5, with D unresolved. The CDR3 sequence is 12 residues long. V was pared by 5 bases and J by 5 bases, with 9 bases between. The germline V gene encodes CDR1 SEHNR and CDR2 FQNEAQ (reference sequence).